A single sample gave rise to the 26 T cell receptor beta chains below, sequenced in a study of T cells after yellow fever vaccination (dated by TCRdb to the late 2010s). The treatment or condition label corresponds to: live attenuated yellow fever vaccine strain. Library construction relied on 5' RACE. The sample was run on an Illumina HiSeq 2500. TCRdb trimmed the raw reads at Q25, called clones with MiXCR and kept productive beta chains. Identical CDR3 proteins give one entry, which carries the most common genes and DNA. For this sample the table gives 450,000 to 650,000 distinct CDR3 sequences, of which approximately 15% were detected only once. The top ten hold over 12% of the sample. The sample here was PBMCs, taken on the day of the yellow fever booster vaccination. All receptors derive from a man aged 30 to 39 who received the YFV17D yellow fever vaccine.

V usage is TRBV29-1 and J usage is TRBJ2-2; TRBD2 might be the D (5 bases). The V gene's germline CDR1 is SQVTM and CDR2 ANQGSEA. This CDR3 comprises 14 residues. V was cut by 4 bases and J by 1 base, with 10 bases left in between. The CDR3 nucleotides read TGCAGCGTTGTAGAGAGCGGGAACACCGGGGAGCTGTTTTTT. It encodes CSVVESGNTGELFF.

The chain combines TRBV6-2 or TRBV6-3 with TRBJ1-5; no reliable D call. The germline V gene has CDR1 MNHEY and CDR2 SVGEGT. This CDR3 has 14 residues. Deletions cut 8 bases from V and 3 bases from J, with 14 bases between. CDR3 DNA sequence: TGTGCCAGCGCGTATGGAGGGAACAATCAGCCCCAGCATTTT. The encoded protein is CASAYGGNNQPQHF.

The sample holds a few counts of this clonotype. V is TRBV28 and J is TRBJ2-7, with unresolved D. With 3 bases removed from V and 5 bases from J, the gap between germline ends came to 11 bases. The CDR3 covers 13 residues. CDR1 and CDR2 (germline): MDHEN, SYDVKM. CDR3 DNA: TGTGCCAGCAGTTTTCGGGTTGGGAACGAGCAGTACTTC. Translation gives CASSFRVGNEQYF.

The sample holds a few counts of this clonotype. The gene calls are TRBV5-4 and TRBJ2-2, with D perhaps being TRBD1 or TRBD2 (6 bases each). The CDR3 consists of 15 residues. V was clipped by 4 bases and J by 4 bases, with 14 bases between them. CDR1 is SGHNT and CDR2 is YYREEE in the germline V gene (reference sequence). The CDR3 bases are TGTGCCAGCAGCATGGGGGCGGGGCCCACCGGGGAGCTGTTTTTT. Translated: CASSMGAGPTGELFF.

This chain uses TRBV20-1 with TRBJ1-2, with D unresolved. The germline V and J ends were trimmed by 5 bases and 5 bases, with 12 bases remaining between them. The CDR3 runs 12 residues. Germline values: CDR1 DFQATT, CDR2 SNEGSKA (reference sequence). The DNA of the CDR3 is TGCAGTGCTTCCGACGGAATATATGGCTACACCTTC. This translates into CSASDGIYGYTF.

The table lists this clonotype with a few counts. The J gene is TRBJ2-1, the V gene TRBV20-1; D remains ambiguous. CDR3 length equals 14 residues. V dropped 6 bases and J dropped 0 bases, with 12 bases sitting between them. Per the germline V gene, CDR1 is DFQATT and CDR2 is SNEGSKA (reference sequence). CDR3 loop: CSALVPSSYNEQFF. CDR3 coding DNA: TGCAGTGCGTTGGTCCCGAGCTCCTACAATGAGCAGTTCTTC.

The sample holds a few counts of this clonotype. V gene TRBV20-1 combines with J gene TRBJ2-3; no definite D call. Germline values: CDR1 DFQATT, CDR2 SNEGSKA (reference sequence). This CDR3 region has 14 residues. The V end lost 3 bases, the J end lost 0 bases, and 10 bases lay between the germline ends. The CDR3 here is CSASRLPSTDTQYF. The CDR3 nucleotides are TGCAGTGCTAGTCGCCTTCCGAGCACAGATACGCAGTATTTT.

The V and J genes are TRBV5-1 and TRBJ2-1; TRBD2 matches at 11 bases. After removal of 1 base from V and 8 bases from J, the junction contained 5 bases not matched to a gene. The CDR3 is made up of 15 amino acids. Germline V gene lookup returns CDR1 SGHRS and CDR2 YFSETQ. This chain's CDR3 is CASSLPTSGIYEQFF. The CDR3 DNA reads as TGCGCCAGCAGCTTGCCGACTAGCGGGATCTATGAGCAGTTCTTC. Supplemented by reference TRBV5-1 and TRBJ2-1, the full variable domain reads KAGVTQTPRYLIKTRGQQVTLSCSPISGHRSVSWYQQTPGQGLQFLFEYFSETQRNKGNFPGRFSGRQFSNSRSEMNVSTLELGDSALYLCASSLPTSGIYEQFFGPGTRLTVL.

This chain connects TRBV7-8 to TRBJ1-1; possibly TRBD1 for D (5 bases). V was shortened by 6 bases and J by 10 bases, with 18 bases between the two germline ends. This CDR3 contains 13 residues. Germline V gives CDR1 SGHVS, CDR2 FQNEAQ. CDR3 nucleotide sequence: TGTGCCAGCAGTCACCGGGACCCGAAGGGAGCTTTCTTT. It yields the protein CASSHRDPKGAFF.

The V gene is TRBV12-3 or TRBV12-4, the J gene TRBJ1-1, with D maybe TRBD1 (5 bases). The germline V and J ends were trimmed by 6 bases and 7 bases, with 18 bases remaining between them. This CDR3 spans 14 amino acids. The CDR3 DNA follows: TGTGCCAGCAGGCCGGGACGCTTTGTTAGTGAAGCTTTCTTT. This encodes CASRPGRFVSEAFF.

This clonotype occurred a few times. The CDR3 nucleotides read TGTGCCAGCAACCCACTTTACAGCAATGAGCAGTTCTTC. This codes for CASNPLYSNEQFF. This chain links TRBV9 with TRBJ2-1, with D unresolved. Germline CDR1 reads SGDLS; CDR2 reads YYNGEE. This CDR3 spans 13 amino acids. Trimming cost V 6 bases and J 6 bases, with 13 bases left between them.

The genes are TRBV25-1 and TRBJ2-7, with D perhaps TRBD2 (6 bases). V was pared by 10 bases and J by 6 bases, with 19 bases between. The CDR3 runs to 13 residues. Germline CDR1 reads MGHDK; CDR2 reads SYGVNS. This CDR3 reads CATSRGRSFEQYF. The CDR3 coding sequence is TGTGCCACCTCCCGGGGGAGGTCGTTCGAGCAGTACTTC.

This clonotype has only a few counts. The V and J genes are TRBV9 and TRBJ2-7; a possible D gene is TRBD1 (5 bases). The CDR3 has 13 residues. V was shortened by 4 bases and J by 4 bases, with 12 bases between the two germline ends. Per germline, CDR1 SGDLS and CDR2 YYNGEE. This CDR3 is CASSLQDTYEQYF. The CDR3 region has the DNA TGTGCCAGCAGCTTACAGGACACATACGAGCAGTACTTC.

This clonotype was seen a handful of times. The DNA for the CDR3 is TGTGCCTGGAGTACCGGGACCGGCAATCAGCCCCAGCATTTT. It codes for CAWSTGTGNQPQHF. The V call is TRBV30, the J call TRBJ1-5, with D tentatively TRBD1 (5 bases). The CDR3 is 14 residues long. V lost 2 bases and J lost 2, with 10 bases in between. Germline V gives CDR1 GTSNPN, CDR2 SVGIG (reference sequence).

This clonotype was detected only a few times. This chain uses TRBV7-8 with TRBJ2-7, with 11 positions matching TRBD2. The germline gives CDR1 SGHVS, CDR2 FQNEAQ. V trimming: 3 bases; J trimming: 3 bases; junction bases outside the gene matches: 7. The CDR3 is 16 residues long. The CDR3 spells CASSFVPGTSGYEQYF. Written as DNA, the CDR3 is TGTGCCAGCAGCTTCGTACCGGGGACTAGCGGCTACGAGCAGTACTTC. Full variable domain (remainder filled in from reference TRBV7-8 and TRBJ2-7): GAGVSQSPRYKVAKRGQDVALRCDPISGHVSLFWYQQALGQGPEFLTYFQNEAQLDKSGLPSDRFFAERPEGSVSTLKIQRTQQEDSAVYLCASSFVPGTSGYEQYFGPGTRLTVT.

This clonotype came up a few times. The V and J genes are TRBV20-1 and TRBJ1-5; 10 bases line up with TRBD1. J lost 6 bases, V lost 1 base, and 3 bases had no gene match. This CDR3 spans 14 amino acids. CDR1 and CDR2 (germline): DFQATT, SNEGSKA (reference sequence). This CDR3 is CSARVGTGAQPQHF. The CDR3 DNA reads TGCAGTGCTAGAGTAGGGACAGGGGCTCAGCCCCAGCATTTT.

This clonotype was seen a handful of times. The V and J genes are TRBV20-1 and TRBJ2-2; D may be TRBD2 (6 bases). The germline V and J ends were trimmed by 2 bases and 6 bases, with 10 bases remaining between them. The CDR3 contains 13 residues. Germline CDR1 reads DFQATT; CDR2 reads SNEGSKA (reference sequence). CDR3 protein: CSARILASGELFF. In DNA, the CDR3 is TGCAGTGCTAGAATACTAGCCTCCGGGGAGCTGTTTTTT.

The chain has TRBV25-1 and TRBJ1-2; a weak D match, TRBD1 (6 bases). The germline V gene encodes CDR1 MGHDK and CDR2 SYGVNS. The CDR3 sequence is 12 residues long. V was shortened by 10 bases and J by 6 bases, with 15 bases between the two germline ends. The CDR3 nucleotides are TGTGCCACCTATACCCCAGGGGATGGCTACACCTTC. As protein: CATYTPGDGYTF.

The V call is TRBV12-3 or TRBV12-4, the J call TRBJ1-1; 9 bases are shared with TRBD1. Germline trimming cut 6 bases from V and 2 bases from J; bases unmatched to any gene: 13. The CDR3 is made up of 17 amino acids. This CDR3 reads CASRRPQGAGNNTEAFF. Here the CDR3 DNA reads TGTGCCAGCAGACGCCCACAGGGGGCGGGGAATAACACTGAAGCTTTCTTT.

This clonotype was recorded a few times. The V and J genes are TRBV20-1 and TRBJ2-1, with 10 nucleotides matching TRBD2. The CDR3 consists of 14 residues. The germline gives CDR1 DFQATT, CDR2 SNEGSKA (reference sequence). Unmatched junction bases numbered 4, after V lost 4 bases and J lost 4 bases. In DNA form, the CDR3 reads TGCAGTGCTACTAGCGGGAGTAATTACAATGAGCAGTTCTTC. The encoded protein is CSATSGSNYNEQFF.

There are a few counts of this clonotype. J is TRBJ2-7 and V is TRBV28; 8 nucleotides match TRBD2. The CDR3 length is 12 residues. With 7 bases clipped from V and 6 bases from J, the junction kept 5 bases outside the gene matches. Per the germline V gene, CDR1 is MDHEN and CDR2 is SYDVKM. For the CDR3, the DNA is TGTGCCAGCAAGGCGGGAGGTTTCGAGCAGTACTTC. Its protein product is CASKAGGFEQYF.

This clonotype was counted ten times or more. The chain carries TRBV7-8 and TRBJ1-5; D perhaps matches TRBD1 (5 bases). CDR1 and CDR2 (germline): SGHVS, FQNEAQ. The ends were cut back, 1 base at V and 3 bases at J, with 13 bases in the middle. This CDR3 is 16 amino acids long. The DNA for the CDR3 is TGTGCCAGCAGCTTAGTCCCGGGACGGATCAATCAGCCCCAGCATTTT. This sequence encodes CASSLVPGRINQPQHF.

This clonotype has just a few counts. The chain is built from TRBV14 and TRBJ2-5, with 10 positions matching TRBD1. The germline V gene encodes CDR1 SGHDN and CDR2 FVKESK. This CDR3 has 16 residues. V shed 3 bases and J 5 bases; nucleotides not matched to a gene: 9. The CDR3 region is CASSHWGQGRFETQYF. CDR3 DNA sequence: TGTGCCAGCAGCCACTGGGGACAGGGGCGTTTTGAGACCCAGTACTTC.

V usage is TRBV20-1 and J usage is TRBJ1-4; D may be TRBD1 (5 bases). The CDR3 has 15 residues. V was clipped by 4 bases and J by 4 bases, with 16 bases between them. Germline V lookup: CDR1 DFQATT, CDR2 SNEGSKA (reference sequence). The CDR3 sequence: CSAMGRPLLNEKLFF. The CDR3 DNA is TGCAGTGCTATGGGACGGCCGTTACTTAATGAAAAACTGTTTTTT.

The chain combines TRBV18 with TRBJ2-3; no definite D call. The germline V and J ends were trimmed by 1 base and 0 bases, with 8 bases remaining between them. The CDR3 totals 15 residues. CDR1 is KGHSH and CDR2 is LQKENI in the germline V gene. CDR3 sequence (DNA): TGTGCCAGCTCACCACGGGTCGGGAGCACAGATACGCAGTATTTT. It translates to CASSPRVGSTDTQYF.

About this clonotype itself: This may stem from a read error, because a much larger clone lies one nucleotide away. The rearrangement joins TRBV10-3 to TRBJ2-5; D gene unclear. The CDR3 sequence is 13 residues long. Germline values: CDR1 ENHRY, CDR2 SYGVKD. With 4 bases removed from V and 3 bases from J, the gap between germline ends came to 9 bases. The CDR3 protein is CAISASREETQYF. The CDR3 DNA sequence: TGTGCCATCAGTGCGTCCCGAGAAGAGACCCAGTACTTC.